This TCR beta chain emerged from a study of blood T cell repertoires in COVID-19. Resolution of symptoms, clearance, or two negative PCRs was present in recovered Cohort 3 donors. Germline V gives CDR1 SNHLY, CDR2 FYNNEI. Trimming left V 6 bases short and J 9 bases short, with 9 bases between. This CDR3 has 11 amino acids. Original analysis: Amplified reference gene primers provided the basis for estimating nucleated cell counts. Sequencing was performed with immunoSEQ multiplex PCR; in TCRdb, only in-frame clones are kept and a portion is missing. V, J and clone size are taken as reported in that table, and D and trimming were inferred from the DNA itself. The sample lists some 300,000 clones; 89% were seen once.

The chain uses TRBV2 and TRBJ2-1; weak D call: TRBD1 (5 bases). Sequenced sample: PBMCs or T cells enriched from blood (not recorded which). The TCR comes from a woman aged 25 to 39 who had recovered from COVID-19. The CDR3 is CASRGRGEQFF. CDR3 coding DNA: TGTGCCAGCAGAGGTAGGGGTGAGCAGTTCTTC. The whole variable domain, filled in from reference TRBV2 and TRBJ2-1, reads EPEVTQTPSHQVTQMGQEVILRCVPISNHLYFYWYRQILGQKVEFLVSFYNNEISEKSEIFDDQFSVERPDGSNFTLKIRSTKLEDSAMYFCASRGRGEQFFGPGTRLTVL.